These 12 T cell receptor beta chains originate from one sample sequenced in a study of shared clonotypes between healthy human individuals (TCRdb year 2020). The receptor library was made with the immunoSEQ multiplex PCR assay. The source is immuneACCESS, and TCRdb retained only in-frame sequences with V and J called. Part of the clones is not carried over; for the studies checked, unresolved V genes explain less than half of this, and the remainder is unexplained. The sample includes some 630,000 clones, with approximately 75% observed a single time. 1.8% of the sample rests with the top ten. Sequencing input: memory CD4+ T cells sorted from blood. The cell subset or site label, read with the paper, signifies: CD45RA-negative fraction. Receptors were obtained from a woman aged 30 to 39 in good health.

The count of this clone is one. The CDR3 is CASSSLSGRFADTQYF. The CDR3 DNA reads as TGCGCCAGCAGCAGTCTAAGCGGGAGGTTTGCAGATACGCAGTATTTT. This chain joins TRBV5-1 and TRBJ2-3; 9 bases are shared with TRBD2. Germline CDR1 and CDR2: SGHRS and YFSETQ. The CDR3 is 16 residues long. V shed 4 bases and J 4 bases; nucleotides not matched to a gene: 10.

This chain joins TRBV19 and TRBJ1-5, with 8 nucleotides matching TRBD1. The J segment lost 9 bases and the V segment lost 6 bases, leaving 7 bases of the junction unmatched. Germline assignment: CDR1 LNHDA and CDR2 SQIVND (reference sequence). The CDR3 has 13 amino acids. The CDR3 protein is CASRQGAISPQHF. The DNA for the CDR3 is TGTGCCAGTAGGCAGGGGGCCATTTCGCCCCAGCATTTT.

This rearrangement joins TRBV5-4 to TRBJ1-2, with a possible D match to TRBD1 (5 bases). Trimming took 3 bases from V and 3 from J, leaving 18 bases between them. The CDR3 is 16 amino acids. Germline V gene data show CDR1 as SGHNT and CDR2 as YYREEE (reference sequence). The chain's CDR3 is CASSSRYQGGYYGYTF. Written as DNA, the CDR3 is TGTGCCAGCAGCTCCCGATACCAGGGAGGGTACTATGGCTACACCTTC.

The gene calls are TRBV7-9 and TRBJ2-7; D not certain. This CDR3 is built from 13 residues. In germline, CDR1 is SEHNR, CDR2 FQNEAQ (reference sequence). The germline V and J ends were trimmed by 4 bases and 5 bases, with 12 bases remaining between them. CDR3 loop: CASSSPPAHEQYF. The CDR3 DNA follows: TGTGCCAGCAGCTCCCCTCCAGCTCACGAGCAGTACTTC. Filled out from reference TRBV7-9 and TRBJ2-7, the complete variable domain reads DTGVSQNPRHKITKRGQNVTFRCDPISEHNRLYWYRQTLGQGPEFLTYFQNEAQLEKSRLLSDRFSAERPKGSFSTLEIQRTEQGDSAMYLCASSSPPAHEQYFGPGTRLTVT.

CDR3 coding DNA: TGTGCCAGCAGGACCACGAAGCGGGGATTAGGGTACAATGAGCAGTTCTTC. Its protein is CASRTTKRGLGYNEQFF. The V and J genes are TRBV27 and TRBJ2-1; TRBD2 agrees at 7 bases. V shed 6 bases and J 4 bases; nucleotides not matched to a gene: 15. Germline V lookup: CDR1 MNHEY, CDR2 SMNVEV (reference sequence). The CDR3 covers 17 residues.

This clone is a singleton in its sample. J is TRBJ2-7 and V is TRBV6-5; 13 bases line up with TRBD2. The CDR3 contains 13 residues. Germline assignment: CDR1 MNHEY and CDR2 SVGAGI. V shed 7 bases and J 6 bases; nucleotides not matched to a gene: 3. CDR3 residues: CASTGLAGVEQYF. The CDR3 DNA is TGTGCCAGCACCGGACTAGCGGGAGTCGAGCAGTACTTC.

This clone was found once. The gene calls are TRBV29-1 and TRBJ2-6; 8 bases fit TRBD1. V shed 4 bases, J shed 3 bases, and the junction held 11 bases outside the gene matches. The CDR3 loop spans 17 amino acids. Germline V gives CDR1 SQVTM, CDR2 ANQGSEA. The chain's CDR3 is CSVVHGQGAIGANVLTF. CDR3 coding DNA: TGCAGCGTTGTTCATGGGCAGGGGGCGATTGGGGCCAACGTCCTGACTTTC.

The sample holds a few counts of this clone. V is TRBV19 and J is TRBJ2-7; 8 nucleotides line up with TRBD2. CDR3 length: 14 residues. With 5 bases clipped from V and 9 bases from J, the junction kept 12 bases outside the gene matches. The germline CDR1 and CDR2 sequences are LNHDA and SQIVND (reference sequence). The CDR3: CASSPGLTGRGQYF. Here the CDR3 DNA reads TGTGCCAGTAGTCCGGGACTGACCGGGAGGGGGCAGTACTTC.

This clone appeared a few times. This CDR3 reads CASSELGGSGAQHF. CDR3 nucleotides: TGTGCCAGCAGTGAACTCGGCGGGTCAGGGGCCCAGCATTTT. This chain links TRBV6-1 with TRBJ1-5, with a possible D match to TRBD1 (6 bases). The germline V and J ends were trimmed by 2 bases and 11 bases, with 16 bases remaining between them. Per the germline V gene, CDR1 is MNHNS and CDR2 is SASEGT. The CDR3 contains 14 residues.

Regarding this clone: The sample holds other DNA sequences that translate to the same CDR3. The chain links TRBV7-2 to TRBJ2-5; D is undetermined. With 3 bases removed from V and 5 bases from J, the gap between germline ends came to 7 bases. Germline loops: CDR1 SGHTA, CDR2 FQGNSA. The CDR3 loop spans 12 amino acids. CDR3 residues: CASSFRSETQYF. CDR3 DNA sequence: TGTGCCAGCAGCTTCAGGAGTGAGACCCAGTACTTC.

The J gene is TRBJ2-5, the V gene TRBV4-1, with TRBD2 identical over 10 bases. The CDR3 is made up of 20 amino acids. The germline gives CDR1 MGHRA, CDR2 YSYEKL. Trimming at V came to 1 base and at J to 2 bases, leaving 16 bases not matched to a gene. The CDR3, as DNA: TGCGCCAGCAGCCAAGTCTCATGGCGTTCCGGGACTAGCGATCAAGAGACCCAGTACTTC. This encodes CASSQVSWRSGTSDQETQYF.

This clone occurred once. V and J are TRBV19 and TRBJ2-2; TRBD1 agrees at 10 bases. This CDR3 is built from 14 residues. The ends lost 7 bases at V and 5 bases at J; junction bases unmatched: 4. The germline V gene encodes CDR1 LNHDA and CDR2 SQIVND (reference sequence). In DNA, the CDR3 is TGTGCCAGTACCAGGGACAGGGGAACCGGGGAGCTGTTTTTT. Amino acid sequence: CASTRDRGTGELFF.